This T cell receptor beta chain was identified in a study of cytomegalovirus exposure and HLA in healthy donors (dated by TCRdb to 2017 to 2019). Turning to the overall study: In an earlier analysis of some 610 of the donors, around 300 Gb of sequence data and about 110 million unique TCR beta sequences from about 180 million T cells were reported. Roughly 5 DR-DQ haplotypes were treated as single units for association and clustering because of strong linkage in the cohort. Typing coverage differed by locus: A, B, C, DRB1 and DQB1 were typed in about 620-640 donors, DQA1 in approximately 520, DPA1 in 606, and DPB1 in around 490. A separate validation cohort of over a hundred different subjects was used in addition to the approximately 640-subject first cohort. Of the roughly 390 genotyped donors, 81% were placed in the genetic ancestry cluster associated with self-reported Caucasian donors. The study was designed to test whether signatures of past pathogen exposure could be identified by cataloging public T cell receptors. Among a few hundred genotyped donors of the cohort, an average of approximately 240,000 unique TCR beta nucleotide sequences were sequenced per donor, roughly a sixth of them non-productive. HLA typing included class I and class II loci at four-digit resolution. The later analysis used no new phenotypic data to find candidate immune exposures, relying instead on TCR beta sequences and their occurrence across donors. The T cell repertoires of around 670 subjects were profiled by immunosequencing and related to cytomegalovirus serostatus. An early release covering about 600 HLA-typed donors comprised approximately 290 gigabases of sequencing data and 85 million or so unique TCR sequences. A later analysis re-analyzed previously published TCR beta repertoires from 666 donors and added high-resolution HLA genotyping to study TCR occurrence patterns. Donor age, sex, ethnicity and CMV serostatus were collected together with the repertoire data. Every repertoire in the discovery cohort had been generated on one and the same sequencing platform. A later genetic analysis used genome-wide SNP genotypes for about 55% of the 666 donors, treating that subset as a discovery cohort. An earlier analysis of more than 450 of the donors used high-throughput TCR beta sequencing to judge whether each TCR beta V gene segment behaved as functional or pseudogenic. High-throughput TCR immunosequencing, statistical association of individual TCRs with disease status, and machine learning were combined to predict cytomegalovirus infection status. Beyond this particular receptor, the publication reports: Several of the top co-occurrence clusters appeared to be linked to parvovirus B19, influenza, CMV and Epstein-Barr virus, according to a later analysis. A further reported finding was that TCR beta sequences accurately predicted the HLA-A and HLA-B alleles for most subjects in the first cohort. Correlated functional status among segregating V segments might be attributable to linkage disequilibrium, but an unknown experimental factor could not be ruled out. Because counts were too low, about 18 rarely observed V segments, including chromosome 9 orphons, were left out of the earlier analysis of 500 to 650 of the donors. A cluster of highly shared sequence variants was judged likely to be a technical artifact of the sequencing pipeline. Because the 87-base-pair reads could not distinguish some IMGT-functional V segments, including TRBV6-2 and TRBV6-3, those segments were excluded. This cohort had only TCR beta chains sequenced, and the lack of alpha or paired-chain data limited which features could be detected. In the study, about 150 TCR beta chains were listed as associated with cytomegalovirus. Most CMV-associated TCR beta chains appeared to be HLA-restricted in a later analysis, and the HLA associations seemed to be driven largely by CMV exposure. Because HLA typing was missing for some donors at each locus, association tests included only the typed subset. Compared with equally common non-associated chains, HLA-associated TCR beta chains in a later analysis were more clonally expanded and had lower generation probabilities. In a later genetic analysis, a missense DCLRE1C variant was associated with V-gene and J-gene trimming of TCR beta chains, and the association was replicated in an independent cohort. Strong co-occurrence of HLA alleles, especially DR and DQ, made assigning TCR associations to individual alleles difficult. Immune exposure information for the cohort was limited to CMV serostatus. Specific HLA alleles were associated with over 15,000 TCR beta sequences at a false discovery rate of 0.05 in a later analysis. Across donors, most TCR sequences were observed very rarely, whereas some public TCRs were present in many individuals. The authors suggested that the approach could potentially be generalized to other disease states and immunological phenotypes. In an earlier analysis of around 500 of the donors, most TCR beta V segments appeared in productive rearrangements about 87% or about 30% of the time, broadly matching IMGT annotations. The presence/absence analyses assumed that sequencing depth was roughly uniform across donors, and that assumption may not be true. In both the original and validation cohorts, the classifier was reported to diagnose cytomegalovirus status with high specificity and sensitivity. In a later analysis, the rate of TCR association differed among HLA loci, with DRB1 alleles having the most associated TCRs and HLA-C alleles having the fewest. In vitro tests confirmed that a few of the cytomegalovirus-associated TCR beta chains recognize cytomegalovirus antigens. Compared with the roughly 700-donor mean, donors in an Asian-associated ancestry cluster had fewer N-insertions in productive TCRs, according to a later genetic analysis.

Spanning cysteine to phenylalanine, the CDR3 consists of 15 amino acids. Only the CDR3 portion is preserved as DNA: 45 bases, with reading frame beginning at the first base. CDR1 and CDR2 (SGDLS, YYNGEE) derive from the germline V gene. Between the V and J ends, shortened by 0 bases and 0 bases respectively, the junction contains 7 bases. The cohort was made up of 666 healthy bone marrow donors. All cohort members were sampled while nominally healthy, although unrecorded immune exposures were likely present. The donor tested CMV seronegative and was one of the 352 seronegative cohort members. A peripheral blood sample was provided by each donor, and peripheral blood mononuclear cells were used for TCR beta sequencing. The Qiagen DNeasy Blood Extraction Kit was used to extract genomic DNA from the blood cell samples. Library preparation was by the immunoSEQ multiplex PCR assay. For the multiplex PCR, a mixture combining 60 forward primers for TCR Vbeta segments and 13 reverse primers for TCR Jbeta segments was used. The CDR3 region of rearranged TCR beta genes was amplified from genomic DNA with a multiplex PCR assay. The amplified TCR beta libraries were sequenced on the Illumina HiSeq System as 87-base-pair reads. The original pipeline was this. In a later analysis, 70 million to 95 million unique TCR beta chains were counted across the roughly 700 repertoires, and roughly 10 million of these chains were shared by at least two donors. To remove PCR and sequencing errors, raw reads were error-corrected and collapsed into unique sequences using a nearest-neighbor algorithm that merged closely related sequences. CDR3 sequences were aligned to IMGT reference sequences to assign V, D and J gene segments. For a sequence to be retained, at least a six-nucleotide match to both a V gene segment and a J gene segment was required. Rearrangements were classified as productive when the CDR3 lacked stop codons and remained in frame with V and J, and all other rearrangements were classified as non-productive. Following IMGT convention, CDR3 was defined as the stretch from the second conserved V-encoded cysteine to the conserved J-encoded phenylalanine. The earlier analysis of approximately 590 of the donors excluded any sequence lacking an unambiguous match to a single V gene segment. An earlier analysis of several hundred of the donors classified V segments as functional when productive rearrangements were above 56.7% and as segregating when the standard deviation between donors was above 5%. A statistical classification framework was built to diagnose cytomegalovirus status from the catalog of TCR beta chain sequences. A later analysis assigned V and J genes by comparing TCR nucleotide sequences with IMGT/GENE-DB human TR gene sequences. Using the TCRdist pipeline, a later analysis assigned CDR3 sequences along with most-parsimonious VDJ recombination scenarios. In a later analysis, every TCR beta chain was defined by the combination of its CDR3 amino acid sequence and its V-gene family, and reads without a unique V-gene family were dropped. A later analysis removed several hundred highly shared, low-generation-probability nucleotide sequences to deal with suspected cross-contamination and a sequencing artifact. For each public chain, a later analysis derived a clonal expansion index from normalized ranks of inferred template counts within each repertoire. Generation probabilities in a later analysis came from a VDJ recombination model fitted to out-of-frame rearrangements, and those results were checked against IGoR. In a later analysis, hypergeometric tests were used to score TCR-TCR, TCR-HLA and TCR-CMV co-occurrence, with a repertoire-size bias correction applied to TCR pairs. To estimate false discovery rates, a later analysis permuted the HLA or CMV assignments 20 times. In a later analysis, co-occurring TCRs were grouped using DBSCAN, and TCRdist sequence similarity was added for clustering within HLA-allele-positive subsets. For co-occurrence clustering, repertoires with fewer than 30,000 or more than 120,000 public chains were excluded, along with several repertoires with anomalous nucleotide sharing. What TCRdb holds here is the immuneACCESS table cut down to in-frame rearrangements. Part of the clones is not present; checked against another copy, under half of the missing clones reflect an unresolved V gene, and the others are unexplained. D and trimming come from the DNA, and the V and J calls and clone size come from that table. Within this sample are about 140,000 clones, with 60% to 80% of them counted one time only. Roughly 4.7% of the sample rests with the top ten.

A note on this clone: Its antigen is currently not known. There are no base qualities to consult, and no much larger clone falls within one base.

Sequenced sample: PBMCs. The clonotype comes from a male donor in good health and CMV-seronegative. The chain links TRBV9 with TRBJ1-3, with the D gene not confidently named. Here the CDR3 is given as CASSVAGLSGNTIYF. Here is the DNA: TGTGCCAGCAGCGTAGCTGGCCTCTCTGGAAACACCATATATTTT.